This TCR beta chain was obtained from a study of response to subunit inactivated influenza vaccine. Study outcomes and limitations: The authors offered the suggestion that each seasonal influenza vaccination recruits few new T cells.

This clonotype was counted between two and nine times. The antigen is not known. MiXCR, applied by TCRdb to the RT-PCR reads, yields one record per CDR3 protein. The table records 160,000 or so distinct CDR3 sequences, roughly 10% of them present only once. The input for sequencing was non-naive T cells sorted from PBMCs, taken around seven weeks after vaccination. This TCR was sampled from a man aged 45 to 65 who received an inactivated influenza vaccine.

In nucleotides, the CDR3 is TGTGCCAGCAGCCGCAGTGCCGATCTCAATGAGCAGTTCTTC. Encoded protein: CASSRSADLNEQFF. V and J are TRBV7-2 and TRBJ2-1, with D unclear. CDR3 length: 14 residues. V lost 5 bases to trimming and J lost 6 bases, with 14 bases between them. Germline V lookup: CDR1 SGHTA, CDR2 FQGNSA.